Below are 23 T cell receptor beta chains sequenced from a single sample in a study of shared clonotypes between healthy human individuals. Produced via immunoSEQ multiplex PCR; TCRdb's table is partial and in-frame only. The data hold approximately 1.4 million clones, with about 98% observed a single time. The sample was naive CD4+ T cells sorted from blood. Subset in this sample: CD45RA+ positively selected. These receptors came from a man aged 25 to 40 in good health.

The J gene is TRBJ2-1, the V gene TRBV29-1; 10 nucleotides align to TRBD2. J was trimmed by 9 bases and V by 6 bases; bases with no gene match: 11. Germline loops: CDR1 SQVTM, CDR2 ANQGSEA. This CDR3 comprises 14 residues. The CDR3 is CSVAGLAGVSEQFF. DNA of the CDR3: TGCAGCGTAGCTGGGCTAGCGGGAGTTTCTGAGCAGTTCTTC.

The chain couples TRBV4-1 to TRBJ2-1; no firm D call. Germline V gives CDR1 MGHRA, CDR2 YSYEKL. The CDR3 loop spans 15 amino acids. With 0 bases removed from V and 3 bases from J, the gap between germline ends came to 9 bases. As DNA, the CDR3 is TGCGCCAGCAGCCAAGAGTCTAGGAACTACAATGAGCAGTTCTTC. As protein: CASSQESRNYNEQFF.

The chain employs TRBV7-9 and TRBJ2-7; TRBD1 agrees at 7 bases. The CDR3 runs 17 residues. Per the germline V gene, CDR1 is SEHNR and CDR2 is FQNEAQ (reference sequence). V lost 2 bases and J lost 5; bases outside the gene matches: 15. The CDR3 DNA is TGTGCCAGCAGCTTATCCCCAATGGGACAGTTTCACCACGAGCAGTACTTC. Protein: CASSLSPMGQFHHEQYF. Combining the CDR3 with reference TRBV7-9 and TRBJ2-7 gives the whole variable domain DTGVSQNPRHKITKRGQNVTFRCDPISEHNRLYWYRQTLGQGPEFLTYFQNEAQLEKSRLLSDRFSAERPKGSFSTLEIQRTEQGDSAMYLCASSLSPMGQFHHEQYFGPGTRLTVT.

CDR3 loop: CASSLSRFGVGYGYTF. Here the CDR3 DNA reads TGTGCCAGCAGTTTATCTAGATTCGGGGTTGGATATGGCTACACCTTC. This rearrangement joins TRBV28 to TRBJ1-2, with D uncertain. The CDR3 runs to 16 residues. The germline V and J ends were trimmed by 1 base and 5 bases, with 17 bases remaining between them. Germline CDR1 MDHEN, CDR2 SYDVKM.

V is TRBV5-3 and J is TRBJ1-1; D is ambiguous. Being an ORF, TRBV5-3 has a function that is uncertain. The CDR3 has 15 amino acids. Trimming stripped 1 base from V and 3 bases from J, with 13 bases between. For the CDR3, the DNA is TGTGCCAGAAGCTTGCATTTCTCTGGGGACACTGAAGCTTTCTTT. Its translation is CARSLHFSGDTEAFF.

This chain joins TRBV4-1 and TRBJ2-1; 8 bases align to TRBD2. The V and J ends lost 2 bases and 5 bases, in that order; junction bases with no gene match: 5. Germline assignment: CDR1 MGHRA and CDR2 YSYEKL. CDR3 length: 15 residues. For the CDR3, the DNA is TGCGCCAGCAGCCAAAGACTAGCGCCTGACAATGAGCAGTTCTTC. Translated, it gives CASSQRLAPDNEQFF.

The chain couples TRBV28 to TRBJ2-5; 9 nucleotides match TRBD2. The V gene's germline CDR1 is MDHEN and CDR2 SYDVKM. This CDR3 has 13 residues. J gave up 3 bases and V 4 bases, and 0 bases lay outside the gene matches. The CDR3 sequence is CASSSSGKETQYF. The CDR3 nucleotides read TGTGCCAGCAGTTCTAGCGGGAAAGAGACCCAGTACTTC.

The rearrangement joins TRBV7-2 to TRBJ2-3; perhaps TRBD2 as D (6 bases). The V end lost 1 base, the J end lost 6 bases, and 14 bases lay between the germline ends. CDR3 length: 15 amino acids. Germline V gene sequence: CDR1 SGHTA, CDR2 FQGNSA. CDR3 region: CASSLGGGMGDTQYF. Written as DNA, the CDR3 is TGTGCCAGCAGCTTAGGAGGCGGGATGGGCGATACGCAGTATTTT.

V gene TRBV7-2 combines with J gene TRBJ1-1; 7 positions agree with TRBD1. Germline V gene lookup returns CDR1 SGHTA and CDR2 FQGNSA. After removal of 6 bases from V and 7 bases from J, the junction contained 8 bases not matched to a gene. CDR3 length: 13 amino acids. In DNA form, the CDR3 reads TGTGCCAGCAGAGCCCCCCACAGGGGTGAAGCTTTCTTT. Translated: CASRAPHRGEAFF.

The chain combines TRBV7-2 with TRBJ2-1; no reliable D call. The CDR3 consists of 12 residues. The V and J ends lost 2 bases and 10 bases respectively, with 9 bases between them. Germline-derived CDR1 and CDR2 are SGHTA and FQGNSA. The CDR3 sequence is CASSLISGEQFF. The CDR3 bases are TGTGCCAGCAGCTTAATTTCAGGAGAGCAGTTCTTC. The whole variable domain, remainder taken from reference TRBV7-2 and TRBJ2-1, is GAGVSQSPSNKVTEKGKDVELRCDPISGHTALYWYRQSLGQGLEFLIYFQGNSAPDKSGLPSDRFSAERTGGSVSTLTIQRTQQEDSAVYLCASSLISGEQFFGPGTRLTVL.

V gene TRBV27 combines with J gene TRBJ2-2; D is unclear. The V gene lost 6 bases and the J gene lost 5 bases, with 25 bases spanning the gap. The CDR3 extends over 18 amino acids. Germline CDR1 and CDR2: MNHEY and SMNVEV (reference sequence). In DNA, the CDR3 is TGTGCCAGCAGCCACCGGACGGGTACTCAATTCTCAACCGGGGAGCTGTTTTTT. Translating gives CASSHRTGTQFSTGELFF.

The V and J genes are TRBV9 and TRBJ2-1; the D call may be TRBD1 or TRBD2 (6 bases each). Germline V lookup: CDR1 SGDLS, CDR2 YYNGEE. The CDR3 covers 15 residues. Trimming stripped 0 bases from V and 10 bases from J, with 17 bases between. The CDR3 here is CASSVARETRGEQFF. For the CDR3, the DNA is TGTGCCAGCAGCGTAGCTCGCGAGACTAGGGGGGAGCAGTTCTTC.

This CDR3 reads CASSLDSLNTEAFF. The CDR3 coding sequence is TGTGCCAGCTCACTGGACAGCTTGAACACTGAAGCTTTCTTT. This chain joins TRBV18 and TRBJ1-1; tentative D call: TRBD1 (6 bases). Between the trimmed V and J ends, which lost 4 bases and 0 bases, there was a span of 9 bases. In germline, CDR1 is KGHSH, CDR2 LQKENI. CDR3 size: 14 residues.

With respect to this clone: Other DNA sequences from this sample encode an identical CDR3 as well. This chain links TRBV5-1 with TRBJ2-1, with 14 bases that match TRBD2. V lost 3 bases and J lost 8; bases outside the gene matches: 7. There are 16 residues in the CDR3. Germline V lookup: CDR1 SGHRS, CDR2 YFSETQ. The CDR3: CASSSLPGLAGDEQFF. Here the CDR3 DNA reads TGCGCCAGCAGCTCCCTTCCGGGACTAGCGGGAGATGAGCAGTTCTTC.

The chain links TRBV5-6 to TRBJ1-1, with D unclear. Germline loops: CDR1 SGHDT, CDR2 YYEEEE. Trimming removed 2 bases at V and 2 bases at J, with 7 bases between. The CDR3 loop spans 13 amino acids. The CDR3 DNA is TGTGCCAGCAGCTTCGGCAGTAACACTGAAGCTTTCTTT. Translating it yields CASSFGSNTEAFF. Full variable domain (rest looked up from reference TRBV5-6 and TRBJ1-1): DAGVTQSPTHLIKTRGQQVTLRCSPKSGHDTVSWYQQALGQGPQFIFQYYEEEERQRGNFPDRFSGHQFPNYSSELNVNALLLGDSALYLCASSFGSNTEAFFGQGTRLTVV.

V gene TRBV5-1 combines with J gene TRBJ1-1, with D maybe TRBD1 (5 bases). Germline V gene lookup returns CDR1 SGHRS and CDR2 YFSETQ. V lost 1 base, J lost 1 base, and 11 bases lay in between. The CDR3 has 15 amino acids. CDR3 sequence: CASSLFSGENTEAFF. In DNA form, the CDR3 reads TGCGCCAGCAGCTTGTTCTCGGGGGAGAACACTGAAGCTTTCTTT.

The chain links TRBV4-1 to TRBJ1-1, with TRBD1 matching over 8 bases. J gave up 10 bases and V 5 bases, and 9 bases lay outside the gene matches. CDR3 length: 13 residues. Per the germline V gene, CDR1 is MGHRA and CDR2 is YSYEKL. The CDR3 reads CASSYRTGRVAFF. The CDR3 region has the DNA TGCGCCAGCAGCTATCGGACAGGGCGGGTAGCTTTCTTT.

This chain uses TRBV5-1 with TRBJ2-3; a possible D gene is TRBD2 (5 bases). This CDR3 contains 17 residues. Trimming stripped 1 base from V and 6 bases from J, with 21 bases between. CDR1 SGHRS and CDR2 YFSETQ come from the germline V gene. The CDR3 sequence is CASSLFRLAQGGDTQYF. The CDR3 DNA sequence: TGCGCCAGCAGCTTGTTTCGTCTAGCCCAAGGCGGGGATACGCAGTATTTT.

This chain joins TRBV18 and TRBJ2-5, with 10 bases that match TRBD2. Unmatched junction bases numbered 6, after V lost 3 bases and J lost 5 bases. From germline, CDR1 is KGHSH and CDR2 LQKENI. The CDR3 is 15 residues long. The CDR3 DNA reads as TGTGCCAGCTCACCCCTAGCGGGAGTGCGGGAGACCCAGTACTTC. The encoded protein is CASSPLAGVRETQYF. The full variable domain, rest sourced from reference TRBV18 and TRBJ2-5, is NAGVMQNPRHLVRRRGQEARLRCSPMKGHSHVYWYRQLPEEGLKFMVYLQKENIIDESGMPKERFSAEFPKEGPSILRIQQVVRGDSAAYFCASSPLAGVRETQYFGPGTRLLVL.

The genes are TRBV7-9 and TRBJ2-2; 7 bases are shared with TRBD2. Per germline, CDR1 SEHNR and CDR2 FQNEAQ (reference sequence). J gave up 0 bases and V 3 bases, and 7 bases lay outside the gene matches. This CDR3 has 17 amino acids. CDR3 amino acids: CASSFRRELPNTGELFF. CDR3 in DNA: TGTGCCAGCAGCTTCAGGCGGGAGCTCCCGAACACCGGGGAGCTGTTTTTT. The complete variable domain, with remaining parts taken from reference TRBV7-9 and TRBJ2-2, reads DTGVSQNPRHKITKRGQNVTFRCDPISEHNRLYWYRQTLGQGPEFLTYFQNEAQLEKSRLLSDRFSAERPKGSFSTLEIQRTEQGDSAMYLCASSFRRELPNTGELFFGEGSRLTVL.

The chain employs TRBV11-2 and TRBJ2-7; possibly TRBD1 for D (5 bases). The germline gives CDR1 SGHAT, CDR2 FQNNGV. The CDR3 has 14 residues. Trimming shortened V by 3 bases and J by 3 bases, and 12 bases separated the two germline ends. In DNA, the CDR3 is TGTGCCAGCAGCTTGTCCCAGGGTGGCTACGAGCAGTACTTC. The encoded protein is CASSLSQGGYEQYF.

A note on this clone: Other DNA sequences in the sample encode the same CDR3. The CDR3 is CASSAGAYEQYF. DNA of the CDR3: TGCGCCAGCAGCGCGGGGGCCTACGAGCAGTACTTC. The chain has TRBV5-1 and TRBJ2-7; 7 bases are shared with TRBD2. The CDR3 sequence is 12 residues long. Trimming removed 4 bases from V and 2 bases from J; junction bases left unmatched: 0. CDR1 is SGHRS, CDR2 YFSETQ, per germline.

The J gene is TRBJ1-1, the V gene TRBV7-2; 8 bases align to TRBD1. In germline, CDR1 is SGHTA, CDR2 FQGNSA. The trim removed 5 bases at V and 6 bases at J, leaving 14 bases unmatched. The CDR3 sequence is 16 residues long. Here the CDR3 DNA reads TGTGCCAGCAGCGCTTTAGGCCGGCAGGGGGCATCTGAAGCTTTCTTT. This sequence encodes CASSALGRQGASEAFF.